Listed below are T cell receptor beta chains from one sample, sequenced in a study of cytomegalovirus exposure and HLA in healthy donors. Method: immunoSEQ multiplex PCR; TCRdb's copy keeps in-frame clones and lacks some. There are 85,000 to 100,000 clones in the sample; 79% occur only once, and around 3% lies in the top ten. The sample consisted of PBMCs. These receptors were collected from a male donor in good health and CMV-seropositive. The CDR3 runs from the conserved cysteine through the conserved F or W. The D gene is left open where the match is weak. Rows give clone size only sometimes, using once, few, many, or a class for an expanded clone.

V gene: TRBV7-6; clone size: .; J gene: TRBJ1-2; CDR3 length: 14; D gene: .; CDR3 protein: CASSLDFPNYGYTF; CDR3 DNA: TGTGCCAGCAGCTTAGACTTTCCTAACTATGGCTACACCTTC
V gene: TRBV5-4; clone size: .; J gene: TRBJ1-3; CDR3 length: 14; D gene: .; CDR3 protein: CASSFADSGNTIYF; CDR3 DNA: TGTGCCAGCAGCTTCGCAGACTCTGGAAACACCATATATTTT
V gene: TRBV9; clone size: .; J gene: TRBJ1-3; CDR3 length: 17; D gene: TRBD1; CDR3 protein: CASSVATWGTGRNTIYF; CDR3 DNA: TGTGCCAGCAGCGTAGCTACCTGGGGGACAGGGAGAAACACCATATATTTT
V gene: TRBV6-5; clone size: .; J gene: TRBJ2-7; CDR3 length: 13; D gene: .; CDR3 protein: CASSFGTSYEQYF; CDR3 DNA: TGTGCCAGCAGCTTTGGGACATCTTACGAGCAGTACTTC
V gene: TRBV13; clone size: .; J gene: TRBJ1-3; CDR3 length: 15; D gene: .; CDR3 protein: CASTVGSFSGNTIYF; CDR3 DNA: TGTGCCAGCACCGTTGGTTCGTTTAGTGGAAACACCATATATTTT
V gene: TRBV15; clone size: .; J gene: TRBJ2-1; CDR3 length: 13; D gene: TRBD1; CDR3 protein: CATSTRDSPEQFF; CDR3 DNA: TGTGCCACCAGCACCCGGGACAGCCCTGAGCAGTTCTTC
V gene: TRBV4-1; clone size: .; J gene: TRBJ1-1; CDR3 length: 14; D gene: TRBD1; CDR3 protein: CASSYGTGGTEAFF; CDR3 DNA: TGCGCCAGCAGTTACGGGACAGGTGGGACTGAAGCTTTCTTT
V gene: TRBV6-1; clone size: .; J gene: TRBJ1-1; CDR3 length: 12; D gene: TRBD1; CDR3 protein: CASIPGQAEAFF; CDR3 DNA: TGTGCCAGCATCCCCGGACAGGCTGAAGCTTTCTTT
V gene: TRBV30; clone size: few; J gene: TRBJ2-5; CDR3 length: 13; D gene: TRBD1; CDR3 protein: CARSTGGRETQYF; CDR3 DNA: TGTGCCCGATCGACAGGGGGCAGGGAGACCCAGTACTTC
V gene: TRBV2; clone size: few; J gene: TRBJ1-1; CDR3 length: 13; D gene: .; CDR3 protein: CASSENGYTEAFF; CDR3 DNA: TGTGCCAGCAGTGAAAACGGTTACACTGAAGCTTTCTTT
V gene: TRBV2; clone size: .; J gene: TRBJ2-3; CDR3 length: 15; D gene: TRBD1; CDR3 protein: CASSSRDRGSDTQYF; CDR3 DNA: TGTGCCAGCAGTTCCCGGGACAGGGGGTCAGATACGCAGTATTTT
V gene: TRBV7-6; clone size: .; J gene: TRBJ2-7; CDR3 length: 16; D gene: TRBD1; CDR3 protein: CASSPQDRDPSGEQYF; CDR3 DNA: TGTGCCAGCAGCCCCCAGGACAGGGATCCATCGGGCGAGCAGTACTTC
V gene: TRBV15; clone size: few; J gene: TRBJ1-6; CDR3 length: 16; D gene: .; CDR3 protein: CATSRSDRLQDSPLHF; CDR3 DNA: TGTGCCACCAGCAGATCAGACAGACTCCAGGATTCACCCCTCCACTTT
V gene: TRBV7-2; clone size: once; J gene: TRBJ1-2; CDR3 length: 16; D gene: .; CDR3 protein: CASSLALSRGNYGYTF; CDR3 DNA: TGTGCCAGCAGCTTAGCGCTCAGCAGGGGTAACTATGGCTACACCTTC
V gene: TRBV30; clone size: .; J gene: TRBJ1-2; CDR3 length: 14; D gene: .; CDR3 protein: CAGLGGETNYGYTF; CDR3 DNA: TGTGCGGGACTCGGGGGGGAGACTAACTATGGCTACACCTTC
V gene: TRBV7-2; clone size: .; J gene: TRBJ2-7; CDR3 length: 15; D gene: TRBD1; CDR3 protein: CASSQSLGQSYEQYF; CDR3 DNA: TGTGCCAGCAGCCAGTCCCTGGGACAGTCCTACGAGCAGTACTTC
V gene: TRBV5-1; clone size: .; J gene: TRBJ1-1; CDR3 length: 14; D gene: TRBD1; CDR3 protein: CASSPTGGNTEAFF; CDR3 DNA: TGCGCCAGCAGCCCGACAGGGGGGAATACTGAAGCTTTCTTT
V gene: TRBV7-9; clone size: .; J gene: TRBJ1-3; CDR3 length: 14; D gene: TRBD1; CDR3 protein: CASSWDSSGNTIYF; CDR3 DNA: TGTGCCAGCAGCTGGGACAGCTCTGGAAACACCATATATTTT
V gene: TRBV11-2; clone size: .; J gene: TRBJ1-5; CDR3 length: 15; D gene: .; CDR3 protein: CASSPRSRAAGAQHF; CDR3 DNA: TGTGCCAGCAGCCCCCGGTCCAGAGCCGCAGGGGCCCAGCATTTT
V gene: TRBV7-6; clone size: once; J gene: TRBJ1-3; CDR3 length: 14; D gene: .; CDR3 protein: CASSLGRWGNTIYF; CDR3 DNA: TGTGCCAGCAGCTTAGGCAGGTGGGGAAACACCATATATTTT
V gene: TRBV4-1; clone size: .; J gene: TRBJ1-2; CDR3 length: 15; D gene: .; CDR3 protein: CASSQSGVLNYGYTF; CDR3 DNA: TGCGCCAGCAGCCAATCAGGGGTGCTTAACTATGGCTACACCTTC
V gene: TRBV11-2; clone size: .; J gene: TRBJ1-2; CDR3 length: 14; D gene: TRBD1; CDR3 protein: CASSSGQGVYGYTF; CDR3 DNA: TGTGCCAGCAGCTCAGGACAGGGGGTCTATGGCTACACCTTC
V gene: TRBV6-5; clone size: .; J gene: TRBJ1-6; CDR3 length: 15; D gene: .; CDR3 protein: CASSYSSGALSPLHF; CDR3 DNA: TGTGCCAGCAGTTACTCGTCAGGGGCCTTGTCACCCCTCCACTTT
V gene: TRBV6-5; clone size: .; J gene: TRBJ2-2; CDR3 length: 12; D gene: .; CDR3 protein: CASSETTGELFF; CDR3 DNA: TGTGCCAGCAGCGAAACTACCGGGGAGCTGTTTTTT
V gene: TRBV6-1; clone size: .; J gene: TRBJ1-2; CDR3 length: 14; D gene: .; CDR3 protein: CASSEPGLPYGYTF; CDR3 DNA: TGTGCCAGCAGTGAACCCGGACTACCATATGGCTACACCTTC
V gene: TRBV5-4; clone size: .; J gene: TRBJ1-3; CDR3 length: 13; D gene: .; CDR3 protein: CASSLKGGNTIYF; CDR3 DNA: TGTGCCAGCAGCTTGAAGGGGGGAAACACCATATATTTT
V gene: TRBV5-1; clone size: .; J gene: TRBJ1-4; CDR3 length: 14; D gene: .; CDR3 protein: CASSPQGGNEKLFF; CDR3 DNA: TGCGCCAGCAGCCCCCAAGGGGGTAATGAAAAACTGTTTTTT